What follows is one T cell receptor beta chain and its context. This sample stems from a study of cytomegalovirus exposure and HLA in healthy donors. PCR primers comprised 60 Vbeta and 13 Jbeta primers. The repertoire was sequenced with immunoSEQ multiplex PCR; TCRdb's copy has only in-frame clones and lacks some. The repertoire consists of around 170,000 clones, with roughly 79% occurring once and the leading ten covering 2.5% to 3.5%. The CDR3 contains 17 residues. J gave up 3 bases and V 0 bases, and 10 bases lay outside the gene matches. From germline, CDR1 is SGHRS and CDR2 YFSETQ. This sequence originates from a woman aged 50 to 65 in good health and CMV-seropositive. The sequencing sample was made of PBMCs. This chain links TRBV5-1 with TRBJ1-2, with 8 bases that match TRBD1. Written as DNA, the CDR3 is TGCGCCAGCAGCTTGGACGGCCTTGGGACAGGCCACTATGGCTACACCTTC. Its protein is CASSLDGLGTGHYGYTF.